One and the same sample provided the 8 T cell receptor beta chains below, sequenced in a study of molecular identifiers for immune sequencing clone quantification. TCRdb re-called the PCR reads through MiXCR, storing one row per CDR3 protein. The repertoire holds hundreds of thousands of distinct CDR3 sequences, with roughly a fifth as singletons. The sequencing sample was made of naive CD8+ T cells from blood, with Jurkat cell RNA spiked in. Subset in this sample: FACS-sorted CD8+CD4-CCR7+CD45RA+ naive T cells. The receptors were sampled from a human donor in good health. Some libraries in this study had Jurkat cell RNA spiked in.

This clonotype was seen a handful of times. The CDR3 is CASSQKTGTSVYEQYF. In DNA, the CDR3 is TGCGCCAGCAGCCAAAAGACCGGGACGAGCGTCTACGAGCAGTACTTC. This rearrangement joins TRBV4-1 to TRBJ2-7, with D tentatively TRBD1 or TRBD2 (5 bases each). Trimming cost V 2 bases and J 3 bases, with 17 bases left between them. Per the germline V gene, CDR1 is MGHRA and CDR2 is YSYEKL. The CDR3 is made up of 16 amino acids.

This clonotype has just one count. V and J are TRBV4-3 and TRBJ2-1; perhaps D is TRBD1 or TRBD2 (6 bases each). Trimming stripped 0 bases from V and 7 bases from J, with 19 bases between. The CDR3 extends over 17 amino acids. Germline V CDR1 and CDR2: LGHNA, YSLEER. The chain's CDR3 is CASSQDLLGGPLNEQFF. Written as DNA, the CDR3 is TGCGCCAGCAGCCAAGATCTTTTGGGGGGCCCTTTAAATGAGCAGTTCTTC.

As concerns this clonotype: A read error may explain this, as a much larger clone is one base away. The chain couples TRBV9 to TRBJ1-1; possibly TRBD1 for D (5 bases). V gave up 2 bases and J gave up 4 bases, with 12 bases separating them. CDR3 length: 14 residues. Germline V CDR1 and CDR2: SGDLS, YYNGEE. The CDR3 reads CASSVRGDGTEAFF. For the CDR3, the DNA is TGTGCCAGCAGCGTTCGGGGGGACGGCACTGAAGCTTTCTTT.

This clonotype came up many times. The CDR3 loop reads CSVDRGRPTEAFF. In DNA, the CDR3 is TGCAGCGTTGACAGGGGGCGACCAACTGAAGCTTTCTTT. The chain carries TRBV29-1 and TRBJ1-1, with 8 bases matching TRBD1. Looked up from germline, CDR1 is SQVTM and CDR2 is ANQGSEA. The CDR3 contains 13 residues. The ends lost 3 bases at V and 5 bases at J; junction bases unmatched: 5.

There are many counts of this clonotype. The chain links TRBV19 to TRBJ2-7; D gene uncertain. CDR3 length: 14 amino acids. The V end lost 1 base, the J end lost 0 bases, and 7 bases lay between the germline ends. The germline V gene has CDR1 LNHDA and CDR2 SQIVND (reference sequence). CDR3 in amino acids: CASSIGSSSYEQYF. In DNA, the CDR3 is TGTGCCAGTAGTATAGGCAGCAGCTCCTACGAGCAGTACTTC.

This clonotype has a count of ten or more. The V and J genes are TRBV5-6 and TRBJ1-1, with 8 bases fitting TRBD1. Losses at the gene ends were 5 bases for V and 3 bases for J; bases not matched to a gene: 6. Germline CDR1 reads SGHDT; CDR2 reads YYEEEE. This CDR3 contains 14 residues. The DNA of the CDR3 is TGTGCCAGCAGAAGACAGGGGCAGGACACTGAAGCTTTCTTT. This encodes CASRRQGQDTEAFF.

This clonotype was detected only a few times. The V gene is TRBV12-3 or TRBV12-4, the J gene TRBJ2-1; D is ambiguous. Trimming removed 7 bases at V and 5 bases at J, with 6 bases between. The CDR3 consists of 11 residues. The CDR3: CASIRHNEQFF. CDR3 nucleotide sequence: TGTGCCAGCATAAGGCACAATGAGCAGTTCTTC.

The chain is built from TRBV4-1 and TRBJ1-1; D might be TRBD1 (6 bases). The CDR3 has 14 residues. The V and J ends lost 7 bases and 7 bases respectively, with 19 bases between them. The V gene's germline CDR1 is MGHRA and CDR2 YSYEKL. CDR3 protein: CASKPGGSNVEAFF. CDR3 in DNA: TGCGCCAGCAAGCCGGGGGGCTCCAACGTTGAAGCTTTCTTT.